A single sample is the source of the 4 T cell receptor beta chains below, sequenced in a study of ipilimumab plus nivolumab after autologous stem cell transplantation. Data came from immunoSEQ multiplex PCR; TCRdb stores just in-frame clones and leaves some out. The sample yields about 9,800 clones, approximately 74% seen once. The specimen comprised PBMCs, sampled in a trial of ipilimumab plus nivolumab as post-transplant consolidation. Receptors were obtained from a female donor with multiple myeloma.

The genes are TRBV5-4 and TRBJ1-4, with D tentatively TRBD1 (5 bases). The CDR3 consists of 16 residues. The V gene lost 4 bases and the J gene lost 6 bases, with 19 bases spanning the gap. Germline V gene sequence: CDR1 SGHNT, CDR2 YYREEE (reference sequence). The CDR3 coding sequence is TGTGCCAGCAGCCAAGTTGGAAGTGGGGGGGATGAAAAACTGTTTTTT. Translation: CASSQVGSGGDEKLFF.

The chain joins TRBV2 to TRBJ1-1; weak D call: TRBD1 (5 bases). The germline V and J ends were trimmed by 6 bases and 1 base, with 9 bases remaining between them. The length of the CDR3 is 13 residues. Per germline, CDR1 SNHLY and CDR2 FYNNEI. CDR3 in amino acids: CASRGTGNTEAFF. DNA of the CDR3: TGTGCCAGCAGGGGAACAGGGAACACTGAAGCTTTCTTT. The complete variable domain, with remaining parts taken from reference TRBV2 and TRBJ1-1, reads EPEVTQTPSHQVTQMGQEVILRCVPISNHLYFYWYRQILGQKVEFLVSFYNNEISEKSEIFDDQFSVERPDGSNFTLKIRSTKLEDSAMYFCASRGTGNTEAFFGQGTRLTVV.

The J gene is TRBJ2-7, the V gene TRBV6-6; D perhaps matches TRBD1 (6 bases). Per germline, CDR1 MNHNY and CDR2 SVGAGI (reference sequence). This CDR3 has 12 amino acids. V lost 5 bases, J lost 5 bases, and 10 bases lay in between. In DNA form, the CDR3 reads TGTGCCAGCAGTAACAGGGTGGACGAGCAGTACTTC. Protein sequence: CASSNRVDEQYF.

The chain couples TRBV27 to TRBJ1-1; weak D call: TRBD1 (5 bases). V was cut by 6 bases and J by 4 bases, with 12 bases left in between. Germline V gene lookup returns CDR1 MNHEY and CDR2 SMNVEV (reference sequence). CDR3 size: 13 residues. CDR3 sequence reads: CASRHAGPTEAFF. The CDR3 DNA reads as TGTGCCAGCAGGCATGCAGGGCCCACTGAAGCTTTCTTT.